These 21 T cell receptor beta chains were all obtained from the same sample, sequenced in a study of T cell repertoires in cytomegalovirus infection (dated by TCRdb to between 2018 and 2020). The sequencer listed for this sample is Illumina HiSeq 1500. TCRdb handled the public reads itself, with Q25 trimming in fastp and clone calling in MiXCR, and kept productive beta chains. Each CDR3 protein gets just one entry, which takes the most common genes and DNA from the rows behind it. The sample table records nearly 550,000 distinct CDR3 sequences; 16% of these occur just once. 20% to 30% of the sample is held by the ten biggest clonotypes. What was sequenced was CD8+ T cells from PBMCs. These receptors all come from a human donor in good health (CMV status not recorded). Some clones in this sample may be carry-over from other donors' samples.

This clonotype was seen a handful of times. V and J are TRBV25-1 and TRBJ1-1, with D perhaps matching TRBD1 (5 bases). Per germline, CDR1 MGHDK and CDR2 SYGVNS. Trimming took 1 base from V and 0 from J, leaving 12 bases between them. This CDR3 contains 16 residues. The CDR3: CASSESRGTLNTEAFF. The CDR3 DNA sequence: TGTGCCAGCAGTGAATCTAGGGGTACCCTGAACACTGAAGCTTTCTTT. Using reference TRBV25-1 and TRBJ1-1 for the parts outside the CDR3, the full variable domain is EADIYQTPRYLVIGTGKKITLECSQTMGHDKMYWYQQDPGMELHLIHYSYGVNSTEKGDLSSESTVSRIRTEHFPLTLESARPSHTSQYLCASSESRGTLNTEAFFGQGTRLTVV.

This clonotype has a handful of counts. The chain joins TRBV28 to TRBJ2-4; 9 bases are shared with TRBD1. Germline V CDR1 and CDR2: MDHEN, SYDVKM. This CDR3 comprises 12 residues. J lost 16 bases, V lost 3 bases, and 7 bases had no gene match. CDR3 in amino acids: CASSFTGGRAYF. The DNA for the CDR3 is TGTGCCAGCAGTTTCACAGGGGGCCGTGCATACTTC.

Concerning this clonotype itself: Since a much larger clone is just one base distant, this may be a read error. The chain joins TRBV7-9 to TRBJ1-2; a possible D gene is TRBD1 (5 bases). From germline, CDR1 is SEHNR and CDR2 FQNEAQ (reference sequence). CDR3 length: 15 amino acids. The CDR3 loop reads CASSSQDSPNYGHTF. DNA for the CDR3: TGTGCCAGCAGCTCTCAAGACAGCCCTAACTATGGCCACACCTTC.

The chain joins TRBV29-1 to TRBJ2-1; tentative D call: TRBD1 (6 bases). Between the trimmed V and J ends, which lost 0 bases and 7 bases, there was a span of 19 bases. This CDR3 comprises 16 residues. The germline V gene has CDR1 SQVTM and CDR2 ANQGSEA. The CDR3 reads CSVEETATGWGNEQFF. The DNA for the CDR3 is TGCAGCGTTGAAGAAACGGCCACAGGGTGGGGGAATGAGCAGTTCTTC.

In this sample, this clonotype turned up a few times. CDR3 amino acids: CATSRDRGRAPTKFEQFF. The CDR3 DNA follows: TGTGCCACCAGCAGAGATAGGGGCAGAGCCCCTACAAAATTTGAGCAGTTCTTC. The J gene is TRBJ2-1, the V gene TRBV15; possible D gene TRBD1, 5 bases. Germline V CDR1 and CDR2: LNHNV, YYDKDF (reference sequence). The length of the CDR3 is 18 residues. The V and J ends lost 0 bases and 9 bases respectively, with 24 bases between them. Drawing the rest from reference TRBV15 and TRBJ2-1, the complete variable domain is DAMVIQNPRYQVTQFGKPVTLSCSQTLNHNVMYWYQQKSSQAPKLLFHYYDKDFNNEADTPDNFQSRRPNTSFCFLDIRSPGLGDTAMYLCATSRDRGRAPTKFEQFFGPGTRLTVL.

This clonotype came up many times. The chain uses TRBV7-6 and TRBJ1-6; TRBD1 aligns across 7 bases. Trimming at V came to 2 bases and at J to 8 bases, leaving 3 bases not matched to a gene. This CDR3 comprises 14 residues. The V gene's germline CDR1 is SGHVS and CDR2 FNYEAQ. The CDR3: CASSLKGAYSPLHF. The CDR3 DNA follows: TGTGCCAGCAGCTTAAAGGGGGCTTATTCACCCCTCCACTTT.

This clonotype was seen a handful of times. V usage is TRBV29-1 and J usage is TRBJ1-1, with D maybe TRBD1 (5 bases). Per the germline V gene, CDR1 is SQVTM and CDR2 is ANQGSEA. Deletions cut 8 bases from V and 0 bases from J, with 7 bases between. The CDR3 loop spans 11 amino acids. CDR3 DNA sequence: TGCAGCCAGGGACTGAACACTGAAGCTTTCTTT. As protein: CSQGLNTEAFF.

This clonotype was counted ten times or more. V gene TRBV7-9 combines with J gene TRBJ2-7; possibly TRBD2 for D (6 bases). V lost 3 bases, J lost 2 bases, and 11 bases lay in between. Germline CDR1 SEHNR, CDR2 FQNEAQ (reference sequence). CDR3 length equals 14 residues. This CDR3 is CASSLRDGAYEQYF. DNA of the CDR3: TGTGCCAGCAGCTTGCGGGATGGGGCCTACGAGCAGTACTTC.

This clonotype has ten or more counts. This rearrangement joins TRBV6-5 to TRBJ2-3; 7 bases map to TRBD2. The junction had 12 bases not matched to a gene; V was cut back by 5 bases and J by 1 base. Germline CDR1 reads MNHEY; CDR2 reads SVGAGI. The CDR3 is made up of 17 amino acids. CDR3 loop: CASSTTSSGGGTDTQYF. CDR3 DNA sequence: TGTGCCAGCAGTACGACTAGCTCGGGCGGTGGCACAGATACGCAGTATTTT.

This clonotype was observed at least ten times. The chain joins TRBV6-1 to TRBJ1-1; a possible D gene is TRBD1 (5 bases). Per germline, CDR1 MNHNS and CDR2 SASEGT. The ends were cut back, 3 bases at V and 0 bases at J, with 8 bases in the middle. The CDR3 runs 14 residues. The CDR3: CASSEPGVNTEAFF. CDR3 nucleotides: TGTGCCAGCAGTGAGCCGGGGGTGAACACTGAAGCTTTCTTT.

There are a few counts of this clonotype. The chain joins TRBV19 to TRBJ1-2, with a possible D match to TRBD1 (5 bases). This CDR3 region has 12 residues. The germline gives CDR1 LNHDA, CDR2 SQIVND (reference sequence). V lost 10 bases and J 4 bases, leaving 13 bases between the germline ends. The CDR3 DNA reads as TGTGCCACTAAACCGGGGACCTATGGCTACACCTTC. The encoded protein is CATKPGTYGYTF.

J is TRBJ2-7 and V is TRBV5-4; TRBD1 agrees at 9 bases. V shed 3 bases, J shed 3 bases, and the junction held 7 bases outside the gene matches. The germline CDR1 and CDR2 sequences are SGHNT and YYREEE (reference sequence). This CDR3 has 15 amino acids. CDR3 amino acids: CASSYRDREDYEQYF. The CDR3 nucleotides read TGTGCCAGCAGCTACCGGGACAGGGAAGACTACGAGCAGTACTTC.

This clonotype was recorded many times. J is TRBJ2-4 and V is TRBV7-8, with 7 bases aligning to TRBD1. V lost 3 bases, J lost 2 bases, and 10 bases stayed unmatched. Germline V gene lookup returns CDR1 SGHVS and CDR2 FQNEAQ. The CDR3 totals 17 residues. CDR3 loop: CASSFLGPDRPKNIQYF. CDR3 bases: TGTGCCAGCAGCTTCCTGGGGCCGGACAGGCCCAAAAACATTCAGTACTTC.

The table lists this clonotype with many counts. The chain has TRBV11-2 and TRBJ2-7, with 13 bases that match TRBD2. The CDR3 covers 16 residues. Unmatched junction bases numbered 6, after V lost 1 base and J lost 6 bases. Germline CDR1 and CDR2: SGHAT and FQNNGV. CDR3 loop: CASSLARTSGGSEQYF. Here the CDR3 DNA reads TGTGCCAGCAGCTTAGCCCGGACTAGCGGGGGTAGCGAGCAGTACTTC. The full variable domain, in which reference TRBV11-2 and TRBJ2-7 provide the parts outside the CDR3, is EAGVAQSPRYKIIEKRQSVAFWCNPISGHATLYWYQQILGQGPKLLIQFQNNGVVDDSQLPKDRFSAERLKGVDSTLKIQPAKLEDSAVYLCASSLARTSGGSEQYFGPGTRLTVT.

This clonotype was counted ten times or more. The gene calls are TRBV6-6 and TRBJ1-1, with 7 bases aligning to TRBD1. V lost 7 bases to trimming and J lost 1 base; unmatched junction nucleotides: 9. Germline V lookup: CDR1 MNHNY, CDR2 SVGAGI (reference sequence). The CDR3 spans 15 residues. CDR3 amino acids: CASTAFRTGNTEAFF. CDR3 coding DNA: TGTGCCAGCACTGCCTTCAGGACAGGGAACACTGAAGCTTTCTTT.

At least ten counts were recorded for this clonotype. The chain couples TRBV10-2 to TRBJ1-1; no firm D call. The V gene's germline CDR1 is WSHSY and CDR2 SAAADI. Trimming took 4 bases from V and 5 from J, leaving 11 bases between them. The CDR3 covers 13 residues. DNA for the CDR3: TGCGCCAGCAGTGGGGAGGGAGGGACTGAAGCTTTCTTT. As protein: CASSGEGGTEAFF.

This chain connects TRBV9 to TRBJ1-2; 8 nucleotides agree with TRBD1. The CDR3 is made up of 14 amino acids. From germline, CDR1 is SGDLS and CDR2 YYNGEE. With 4 bases clipped from V and 8 bases from J, the junction kept 10 bases outside the gene matches. In DNA, the CDR3 is TGTGCCAGCAGCACCCGGACAGGGTTGGAAGGCTACACCTTC. Its translation is CASSTRTGLEGYTF.

This clonotype occurred many times. This chain joins TRBV27 and TRBJ2-1; 14 bases map to TRBD2. This CDR3 has 15 residues. CDR1 and CDR2 from the germline V gene are MNHEY and SMNVEV (reference sequence). Trimming took 5 bases from V and 4 from J; bases not matched to a gene: 1. CDR3 region: CASSGLAGGYNEQFF. CDR3 in DNA: TGTGCCAGCAGTGGACTAGCGGGGGGATACAATGAGCAGTTCTTC.

This clonotype has only a few counts. The V call is TRBV12-3 or TRBV12-4, the J call TRBJ2-5; perhaps TRBD2 as D (6 bases). V dropped 5 bases and J dropped 4 bases, with 14 bases sitting between them. This CDR3 contains 14 residues. CDR3 sequence (DNA): TGTGCCAGCAGTCGGGCCGGGGGTGGAGAGACCCAGTACTTC. Protein sequence: CASSRAGGGETQYF.

The J gene is TRBJ2-7, the V gene TRBV7-9; 9 positions match TRBD2. Unmatched junction bases numbered 5, after V lost 5 bases and J lost 0 bases. The germline V gene has CDR1 SEHNR and CDR2 FQNEAQ (reference sequence). CDR3 length: 15 residues. The CDR3 here is CASSTTSGSSYEQYF. The CDR3 DNA reads TGTGCCAGCAGCACGACTAGCGGCAGCTCCTACGAGCAGTACTTC.

This clonotype was detected ten times or more. The V gene is TRBV12-3 or TRBV12-4, the J gene TRBJ1-1; D uncertain. Trimming took 11 bases from V and 5 from J, leaving 18 bases between them. CDR3 length: 13 amino acids. The CDR3 spells CAYREEGGTEAFF. The CDR3 bases are TGTGCCTACCGGGAGGAGGGAGGAACTGAAGCTTTCTTT.